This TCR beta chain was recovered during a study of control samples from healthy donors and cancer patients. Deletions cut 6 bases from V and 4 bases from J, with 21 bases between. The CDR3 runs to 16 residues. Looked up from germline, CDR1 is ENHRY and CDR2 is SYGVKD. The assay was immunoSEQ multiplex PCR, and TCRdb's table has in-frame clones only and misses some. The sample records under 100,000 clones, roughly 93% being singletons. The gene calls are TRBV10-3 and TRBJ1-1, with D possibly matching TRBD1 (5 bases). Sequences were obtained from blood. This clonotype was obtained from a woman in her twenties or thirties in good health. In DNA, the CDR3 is TGTGCCATCAGGTCTCATCGGGGGGAGGTGGGCACTGAAGCTTTCTTT. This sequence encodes CAIRSHRGEVGTEAFF.